This paragraph covers one TCR beta chain sequence. Its antigen is currently unknown. CD45RO-negative cells were positively selected for CCR7, leaving out terminally differentiated effector memory CD45RA+ cells. This entry is derived from a study of shared clonotypes between healthy human individuals. Looking at the study overall: The study used three CD4 naive, three CD4 memory, two CD8 naive and one CD8 memory plate per donor.

Produced via immunoSEQ multiplex PCR; TCRdb's table is partial and in-frame only. The table has under 2,000,000 clones, roughly 94% seen once. Germline values: CDR1 SGDLS, CDR2 YYNGEE. The CDR3 covers 15 residues. Trimming took 6 bases from V and 7 from J, leaving 22 bases between them. Study findings and constraints: There were few donors, and this limited the genetic and exposure-history diversity represented.

Material for sequencing was naive CD8+ T cells sorted from blood. This chain uses TRBV9 with TRBJ1-2; D is possibly TRBD1 (6 bases). The receptor was isolated from a young man in good health. The CDR3 loop is CASTHDDDRLRGYTF. The CDR3 DNA follows: TGTGCCAGCACGCACGATGATGACAGGTTACGTGGCTACACCTTC.